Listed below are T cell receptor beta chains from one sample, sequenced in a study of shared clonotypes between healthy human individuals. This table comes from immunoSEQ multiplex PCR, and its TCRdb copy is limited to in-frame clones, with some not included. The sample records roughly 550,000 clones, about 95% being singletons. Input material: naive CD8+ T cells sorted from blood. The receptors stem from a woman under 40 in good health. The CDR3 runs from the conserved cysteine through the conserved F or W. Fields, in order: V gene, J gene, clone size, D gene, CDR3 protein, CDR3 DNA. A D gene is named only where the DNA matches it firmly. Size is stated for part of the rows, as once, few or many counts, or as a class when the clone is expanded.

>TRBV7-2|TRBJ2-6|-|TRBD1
CAIIGQALFRANVLTF
TGTGCCATCATAGGACAGGCCTTGTTTAGGGCCAACGTCCTGACTTTC
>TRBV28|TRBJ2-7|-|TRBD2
CASSQGLAVSYEQYF
TGTGCCAGCAGCCAAGGACTAGCGGTGTCCTACGAGCAGTACTTC
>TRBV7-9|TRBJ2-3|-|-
CASSWDNSDTQYF
TGTGCCAGCAGCTGGGACAATTCGGATACGCAGTATTTT
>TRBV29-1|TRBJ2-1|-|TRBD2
CSVLPGLAENYEQFF
TGCAGCGTTTTGCCGGGACTAGCGGAGAACTATGAGCAGTTCTTC
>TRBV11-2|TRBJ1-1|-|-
CASSFQDNTEAFF
TGTGCCAGCAGCTTCCAGGATAACACTGAAGCTTTCTTT
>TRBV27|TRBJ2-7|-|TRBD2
CASSLMVAGGIYEQYF
TGTGCCAGCAGTTTAATGGTAGCGGGAGGGATCTACGAGCAGTACTTC
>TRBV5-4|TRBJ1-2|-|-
CASSLDPGVEYGYTF
TGTGCCAGCAGCTTGGATCCAGGGGTAGAGTATGGCTACACCTTC
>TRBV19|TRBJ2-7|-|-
CASSFATEQYF
TGTGCCAGTAGTTTCGCTACCGAGCAGTACTTC
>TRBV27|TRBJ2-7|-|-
CASTPGTGYEQYF
TGTGCCAGCACCCCGGGTACCGGCTACGAGCAGTACTTC
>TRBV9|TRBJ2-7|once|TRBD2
CASSPLSGSSYEQYF
TGTGCCAGCAGCCCCCTAAGCGGGAGCTCCTACGAGCAGTACTTC
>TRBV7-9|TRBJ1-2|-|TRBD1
CASSLGTGVDGYTF
TGTGCCAGCAGCTTAGGGACAGGGGTTGACGGCTACACCTTC
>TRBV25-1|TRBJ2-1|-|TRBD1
CASHTGTAYNEQFF
TGTGCCAGCCATACCGGGACAGCCTACAATGAGCAGTTCTTC
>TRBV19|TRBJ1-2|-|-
CASSPGITTGLIYGYTF
TGTGCCAGTAGTCCTGGGATAACAACAGGGTTGATCTATGGCTACACCTTC
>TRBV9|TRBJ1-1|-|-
CASSPRGNTEAFF
TGTGCCAGCAGCCCGCGAGGGAACACTGAAGCTTTCTTT
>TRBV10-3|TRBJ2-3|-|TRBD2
CAIRETSGTDTQYF
TGTGCCATCAGAGAAACTAGCGGCACAGATACGCAGTATTTT
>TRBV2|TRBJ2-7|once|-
CASSGSLRDLTYEQYF
TGTGCCAGCAGTGGAAGCCTTCGGGACCTCACCTACGAGCAGTACTTC
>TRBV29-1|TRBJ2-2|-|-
CSLAGAENTGELFF
TGCAGCCTCGCGGGGGCAGAGAACACCGGGGAGCTGTTTTTT
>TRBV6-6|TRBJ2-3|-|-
CASSYIVNAGPDTQYF
TGTGCCAGCAGTTACATTGTTAACGCGGGGCCGGATACGCAGTATTTT
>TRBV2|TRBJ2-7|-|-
CASSSRGPIYEQYF
TGTGCCAGCAGTAGCAGGGGTCCTATCTACGAGCAGTACTTC
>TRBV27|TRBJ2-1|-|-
CASSLGTSYNEQFF
TGTGCCAGCAGTCTAGGGACTTCCTACAATGAGCAGTTCTTC
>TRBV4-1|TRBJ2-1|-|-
CASSQDAETSSYNEQFF
TGCGCCAGCAGCCAAGATGCCGAGACTAGCTCCTACAATGAGCAGTTCTTC
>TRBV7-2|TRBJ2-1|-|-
CASSLGGRSPAEEQFF
TGTGCCAGCAGCTTGGGGGGACGGAGCCCCGCGGAAGAGCAGTTCTTC
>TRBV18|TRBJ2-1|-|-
CASSRRDGDEQFF
TGTGCCAGCTCACGTAGGGACGGCGATGAGCAGTTCTTC
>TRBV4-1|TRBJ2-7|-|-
CASSQDPGTSLTYEQYF
TGCGCCAGCAGCCAAGATCCCGGGACATCTTTGACATACGAGCAGTACTTC
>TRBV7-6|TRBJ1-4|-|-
CASSLAGGNEKLFF
TGTGCCAGCAGCTTAGCAGGGGGGAATGAAAAACTGTTTTTT
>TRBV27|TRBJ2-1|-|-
CASSQTSNEQFF
TGTGCCAGCAGTCAAACTAGTAATGAGCAGTTCTTC
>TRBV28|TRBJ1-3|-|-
CASSFPPDSSGNTIYF
TGTGCCAGCAGTTTTCCCCCCGACAGCTCTGGAAACACCATATATTTT
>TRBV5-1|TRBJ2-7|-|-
CASSLMAEQYF
TGCGCCAGCAGCTTGATGGCTGAGCAGTACTTC